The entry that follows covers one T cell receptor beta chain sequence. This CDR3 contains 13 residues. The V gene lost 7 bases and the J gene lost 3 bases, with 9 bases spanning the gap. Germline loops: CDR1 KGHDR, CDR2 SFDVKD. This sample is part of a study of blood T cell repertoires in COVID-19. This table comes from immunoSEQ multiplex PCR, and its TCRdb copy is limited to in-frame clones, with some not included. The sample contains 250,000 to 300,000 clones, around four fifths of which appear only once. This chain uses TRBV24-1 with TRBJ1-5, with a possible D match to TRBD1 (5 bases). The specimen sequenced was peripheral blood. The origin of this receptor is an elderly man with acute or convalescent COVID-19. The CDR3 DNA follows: TGTGCCACCAGCTTCAGGGTCAATCAGCCCCAGCATTTT. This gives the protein CATSFRVNQPQHF.